The rows below give T cell receptor beta chains drawn from one sample of a study of cytomegalovirus exposure and HLA in healthy donors. TCRdb keeps only in-frame clones here, not all; method: immunoSEQ multiplex PCR. The sample yields 45,000 to 55,000 clones, of which the top ten take up roughly 5.5%. The sequenced sample consisted of PBMCs. The receptors shown here come from a male donor in good health and CMV-seropositive. CDR3s include the opening cysteine and the closing phenylalanine or tryptophan. The order of the fields is D gene, V gene, J gene, CDR3 DNA, CDR3 protein. A D gene is named only where the DNA matches it firmly.

-	TRBV6-5	TRBJ1-2	TGTGCCAGCCGGGAGGTGGGGAGGGTCCAGAATGGCTACACCTTC	CASREVGRVQNGYTF
-	TRBV19	TRBJ1-1	TGTGCCACCAATAGGGGGTCTATGAACACTGAAGCTTTCTTT	CATNRGSMNTEAFF
TRBD2	TRBV9	TRBJ2-2	TGTGCCAGCAGCCGAGTTGGGGGGGGATTAAACACCGGGGAGCTGTTTTTT	CASSRVGGGLNTGELFF
-	TRBV30	TRBJ2-1	TGTGCCTGGAGTGCCGACAGTAAACCCTACAATGAGCAGTTCTTC	CAWSADSKPYNEQFF
-	TRBV14	TRBJ1-2	TGTGCCAGCAGTCAGGCGGGGGCCGGGGGCTACACCTTC	CASSQAGAGGYTF
TRBD2	TRBV10-3	TRBJ2-2	TGTGCCATCAGTGAACTAGCGGAGACCGGGGAGCTGTTTTTT	CAISELAETGELFF
-	TRBV25-1	TRBJ1-5	TGTGCCAGCAGTCAAAGAGGGGGGGGTCAGCCCCAGCATTTT	CASSQRGGGQPQHF
-	TRBV13	TRBJ2-1	TGTGCCAGCAGCATCCTTAGGCTAGCCCTATTGAGCTCCTACAATGAGCAGTTCTTC	CASSILRLALLSSYNEQFF
-	TRBV9	TRBJ2-7	TGTGCCAGCAGCCCAGCGGACGGTTCCTACGAGCAGTACTTC	CASSPADGSYEQYF
-	TRBV4-2	TRBJ2-7	TGTGCCAGCAGCCAAGATTTGATAAAAACTTACGAGCAGTACTTC	CASSQDLIKTYEQYF
TRBD1	TRBV19	TRBJ1-1	TGTGCCAGTAGTGCGGACAGGTTGAACACTGAAGCTTTCTTT	CASSADRLNTEAFF
-	TRBV19	TRBJ1-1	TGTGCCAGTGGCCAGGTGAACACTGAAGCTTTCTTT	CASGQVNTEAFF
TRBD1	TRBV2	TRBJ1-1	TGTGCCAGGCTAGGACAGGGTGGCACTGAAGCTTTCTTT	CARLGQGGTEAFF
-	TRBV27	TRBJ1-4	TGTGCCAGCAGTTTCACTGGGGGGAGCGGGCTGTTTTTT	CASSFTGGSGLFF
-	TRBV15	TRBJ1-3	TGTGCCACCAGCAGAGTTGCCAGGGAGGTATCTGGAAACACCATATATTTT	CATSRVAREVSGNTIYF
-	TRBV21-1	TRBJ2-3	TGTGCCAGCAACGGTTCCCCCACAGATACGCAGTATTTT	CASNGSPTDTQYF
TRBD2	TRBV4-3	TRBJ2-2	TGCGCCAGCAGCCAAGTAAGAGCGGGGGTTAACACCGGGGAGCTGTTTTTT	CASSQVRAGVNTGELFF
-	TRBV21-1	TRBJ2-2	TGTGCCAGCAGCAAAGCGCTTTGCCGGGGGGGGTGGACCGGGGAGCTGTTTTTT	CASSKALCRGGWTGELFF
TRBD1	TRBV2	TRBJ2-4	TGTGCCAGCAGTTCACAGACAGGGTGGCCCAAAAACATTCAGTACTTC	CASSSQTGWPKNIQYF
-	TRBV28	TRBJ2-7	TGTGCCAGCAGCCTCCAGAGAGGGCCCGAGCAGTACTTC	CASSLQRGPEQYF
-	TRBV18	TRBJ1-6	TGTGCCAGCTCACTTTCAGACAGTAATTCACCCCTCCACTTT	CASSLSDSNSPLHF
TRBD2	TRBV12-5	TRBJ2-7	TGTGCTAGTGGCTTAGCGGGGAAAGCCTACGAGCAGTACTTC	CASGLAGKAYEQYF
TRBD1	TRBV30	TRBJ1-6	TGTGCCTGGTCGATGGACAGGAATTCACCCCTCCACTTT	CAWSMDRNSPLHF
-	TRBV5-6	TRBJ2-7	TGTGCCAGCAGCTCGTTCGGGATACACAGCTCCTACGAGCAGTACTTC	CASSSFGIHSSYEQYF
-	TRBV4-3	TRBJ1-4	TGCGCCAGCAGCCAAGATCGTGGCGGAAGAAATGAAAAACTGTTTTTT	CASSQDRGGRNEKLFF
-	TRBV7-2	TRBJ2-7	TGTGCCAGCAGCTTAAGGGGTGGTGTTAGCGGATCCACCTACGAGCAGTACTTC	CASSLRGGVSGSTYEQYF
-	TRBV5-4	TRBJ1-1	TGTGCAGCATCAGGGAATGGTGAAGCTTTCTTT	CAASGNGEAFF
-	TRBV27	TRBJ2-7	TGTGCCAGCAGTTTATCTGCAGGGTTATACGAGCAGTACTTC	CASSLSAGLYEQYF
-	TRBV7-3	TRBJ2-1	TGTGCCAGCAGCTCCACCGGGGAGGAGCAGTTCTTC	CASSSTGEEQFF
TRBD1	TRBV7-3	TRBJ1-1	TGTGCCAGCAGCTCCCTCACAGGGGCTGAAGCTTTCTTT	CASSSLTGAEAFF
-	TRBV5-1	TRBJ1-1	TGCGCCAGCAGCTTGGCCCGACAGGTTAACACTGAAGCTTTCTTT	CASSLARQVNTEAFF
-	TRBV7-6	TRBJ2-7	TGTGCCAGCAGCCTGCGGGACGGATTTGTCGAGCAGTACTTC	CASSLRDGFVEQYF
-	TRBV14	TRBJ2-7	TGTGCCAGCAGCCCTAGGACTGTTACCTACGAGCAGTACTTC	CASSPRTVTYEQYF
-	TRBV13	TRBJ1-1	TGTGCCAGCAGCTTCGGCAGGGTGGGTGAAGCTTTCTTT	CASSFGRVGEAFF
TRBD2	TRBV7-8	TRBJ2-1	TGTGCCAGCGGGACTAGCACCCCTTACAATGAGCAGTTCTTC	CASGTSTPYNEQFF
-	TRBV6-5	TRBJ1-2	TGTGCCAGCAGTTACTCGACTGGAAGGGGCTACACCTTC	CASSYSTGRGYTF
-	TRBV30	TRBJ1-1	TGTGCCTGGAGTGTACGTGGGGGGGCTTTCTTT	CAWSVRGGAFF
-	TRBV12-1	TRBJ2-5	TGTGCCAGCAGCCGAGGGACAGGGAGATTCGAGACCCAGTACTTC	CASSRGTGRFETQYF
TRBD1	TRBV11-3	TRBJ1-1	TGTGCCAGCAGCTTAGGGACAGGGGCCACTGAAGCTTTCTTT	CASSLGTGATEAFF
-	TRBV19	TRBJ1-1	TGTGCCAGTACCCACTTGAGTAAAACTGAAGCTTTCTTT	CASTHLSKTEAFF
TRBD2	TRBV4-2	TRBJ2-3	TGTGCCAGCAGCCAAGATCGGGGACTAGCGGGGTTCAGGGGGAGATACACAGATACGCAGTATTTT	CASSQDRGLAGFRGRYTDTQYF
-	TRBV7-9	TRBJ1-1	TGTGCCAGCAGCTTAACGGTATACGAAGCTTTCTTT	CASSLTVYEAFF
TRBD2	TRBV7-6	TRBJ2-1	TGTGCCAGCAGCTTAACTAGCGGGGGTTCACTTTACAATGAGCAGTTCTTC	CASSLTSGGSLYNEQFF
TRBD2	TRBV5-6	TRBJ2-3	TGTGCCAGCAGCTTGGGTGCTAGCGGTTCGGATACGCAGTATTTT	CASSLGASGSDTQYF
TRBD2	TRBV6-1	TRBJ2-7	TGTGCCAGCAGTGAAGTCCCTAGCGGGGGGCCCTACGAGCAGTACTTC	CASSEVPSGGPYEQYF
-	TRBV6-5	TRBJ2-7	TGTGCCAGCAGACCCGAAGGGGGTGCGGCCGAGCAGTACTTC	CASRPEGGAAEQYF
-	TRBV7-9	TRBJ1-1	TGTGCCAGCAGCTTCCGGGGAAGAGGGTGGAGGGAGCGGAACACTGAAGCTTTCTTT	CASSFRGRGWRERNTEAFF
-	TRBV25-1	TRBJ1-1	TGTGCCAGCAGTGAAACTGTGAACACTGAAGCTTTCTTT	CASSETVNTEAFF
TRBD1	TRBV5-6	TRBJ1-6	TGTGCCAGCAGCCAAACCGGGACAGACTATAATTCACCCCTCCACTTT	CASSQTGTDYNSPLHF
TRBD1	TRBV27	TRBJ2-1	TGTGCCAGCAGAACGGTTGGGACAGGGGACGATGAGCAGTTCTTC	CASRTVGTGDDEQFF